The 13 T cell receptor beta chains below were found in one sample sequenced in a study of blood T cell repertoires in COVID-19. Using immunoSEQ multiplex PCR, the repertoire was profiled, and TCRdb retains in-frame clones only, with some absent. This sample has approximately 390,000 clones; approximately 91% occur once, and the top ten carry approximately 2%. Material: PBMCs or T cells enriched from blood (not recorded which). Source of these receptors: a woman aged 35 to 49 with acute COVID-19.

The CDR3 DNA reads as TGTGCCAGCAGCGCGGGCGCCAGCCCTTCCTACGAGCAGTACTTC. Translation: CASSAGASPSYEQYF. The chain combines TRBV7-2 with TRBJ2-7; maybe TRBD2 (5 bases). The CDR3 has 15 residues. Trimming took 5 bases from V and 1 from J, leaving 15 bases between them. Germline V gives CDR1 SGHTA, CDR2 FQGNSA. Looking up the rest from reference TRBV7-2 and TRBJ2-7 gives the full variable domain: GAGVSQSPSNKVTEKGKDVELRCDPISGHTALYWYRQSLGQGLEFLIYFQGNSAPDKSGLPSDRFSAERTGGSVSTLTIQRTQQEDSAVYLCASSAGASPSYEQYFGPGTRLTVT.

This chain links TRBV15 with TRBJ2-7, with a weak D call TRBD2 (5 bases). There are 16 residues in the CDR3. V lost 3 bases and J 5 bases, leaving 20 bases between the germline ends. Germline V CDR1 and CDR2: LNHNV, YYDKDF (reference sequence). CDR3 bases: TGTGCCACCAGCAGTGGAGAACGGACTCGCTACCACGAGCAGTACTTC. This gives the protein CATSSGERTRYHEQYF.

A note on this clone: This CDR3 is also generated by other DNA sequences in the sample. The chain couples TRBV12-3 or TRBV12-4 to TRBJ1-2, with a possible D match to TRBD1 (6 bases). Trimming stripped 3 bases from V and 2 bases from J, with 7 bases between. This CDR3 spans 13 amino acids. CDR3: CASSFGQNYGYTF. CDR3 bases: TGTGCCAGCAGTTTTGGACAGAACTATGGCTACACCTTC.

On this clone: Other DNA sequences from this sample encode an identical CDR3 as well. The chain is built from TRBV27 and TRBJ2-7; perhaps TRBD2 as D (5 bases). The CDR3 sequence is 13 residues long. Trimming pared 2 bases from V and 1 base from J, leaving 6 bases between. CDR1 is MNHEY, CDR2 SMNVEV, per germline (reference sequence). The CDR3 DNA reads TGTGCCAGCAGTTTACGGGATTCCTACGAGCAGTACTTC. Its translation: CASSLRDSYEQYF.

The chain's CDR3 is CASGRDSNTEAFF. For the CDR3, the DNA is TGTGCCAGCGGTCGGGACAGCAACACTGAAGCTTTCTTT. This chain links TRBV2 with TRBJ1-1; 7 bases fit TRBD1. Germline CDR1 reads SNHLY; CDR2 reads FYNNEI. The CDR3 runs 13 residues. V trimming: 8 bases; J trimming: 2 bases; junction bases outside the gene matches: 5.

The CDR3 DNA is TGTGCCAGCAGCCAGGAGGGGCCAGGGGGCGAAGTTAACTATGGCTACACCTTC. It encodes CASSQEGPGGEVNYGYTF. The chain joins TRBV5-5 to TRBJ1-2; 8 nucleotides align to TRBD1. The germline V gene encodes CDR1 SGHKS and CDR2 YYEKEE (reference sequence). With V trimmed by 4 bases and J by 1 base, 15 bases remained unmatched. The CDR3 has 18 amino acids.

The chain joins TRBV5-1 to TRBJ2-1; 10 bases map to TRBD1. The trim removed 4 bases at V and 5 bases at J, leaving 12 bases unmatched. The CDR3 contains 17 residues. Germline loops: CDR1 SGHRS, CDR2 YFSETQ. The chain's CDR3 is CASSRTPTGGGNNEQFF. CDR3 sequence (DNA): TGCGCCAGCAGCCGCACCCCGACAGGGGGCGGGAACAATGAGCAGTTCTTC.

The chain combines TRBV4-1 with TRBJ2-5; D is perhaps TRBD2 (5 bases). The CDR3 runs 14 residues. V lost 4 bases, J lost 2 bases, and 11 bases lay in between. Per germline, CDR1 MGHRA and CDR2 YSYEKL. The CDR3 bases are TGCGCCAGCAGCCGGAGCGGAAGTCAAGAGACCCAGTACTTC. Encoded protein: CASSRSGSQETQYF.

The rearrangement links TRBV5-4 to TRBJ2-1; D is ambiguous. CDR3 length: 15 amino acids. Trimming pared 0 bases from V and 5 bases from J, leaving 12 bases between. Germline CDR1 and CDR2: SGHNT and YYREEE (reference sequence). The CDR3 loop reads CASSLVGLEDNEQFF. The CDR3 DNA reads TGTGCCAGCAGCTTGGTTGGCCTAGAAGACAATGAGCAGTTCTTC.

The rearrangement uses TRBV24-1 and TRBJ2-5; D unclear. The CDR3 has 12 residues. Germline lookup yields CDR1 KGHDR and CDR2 SFDVKD. V lost 6 bases and J 13 bases, leaving 17 bases between the germline ends. CDR3 in amino acids: CATSKSPFPPYF. Here the CDR3 DNA reads TGTGCCACCAGTAAAAGCCCTTTTCCCCCGTACTTC.

The chain carries TRBV5-1 and TRBJ2-5, with 7 bases aligning to TRBD2. In germline, CDR1 is SGHRS, CDR2 YFSETQ. The CDR3 sequence is 16 residues long. J lost 5 bases, V lost 0 bases, and 10 bases had no gene match. Here the CDR3 reads CASSLAGLGGGETQYF. DNA of the CDR3: TGCGCCAGCAGCTTGGCGGGACTCGGGGGAGGGGAGACCCAGTACTTC.

The chain uses TRBV3-1 (or the pseudogene TRBV3-2) and TRBJ1-1; D is ambiguous. The V and J ends lost 0 bases and 5 bases respectively, with 16 bases between them. Germline V gene data show CDR1 as LGHDT and CDR2 as YNNKEL (reference sequence). The length of the CDR3 is 16 residues. CDR3 in amino acids: CASSQDIEVKGTEAFF. The CDR3 bases are TGTGCCAGCAGCCAAGATATCGAGGTAAAAGGAACTGAAGCTTTCTTT.

V usage is TRBV5-1 and J usage is TRBJ2-5, with a weak D call TRBD2 (6 bases). CDR1 and CDR2 (germline): SGHRS, YFSETQ. This CDR3 contains 15 residues. The germline V and J ends were trimmed by 3 bases and 4 bases, with 16 bases remaining between them. The CDR3 nucleotides read TGCGCCAGCAGCTCGGACGAAGGGCGGGGAGAGACCCAGTACTTC. Its translation is CASSSDEGRGETQYF. Full variable domain (missing parts from reference TRBV5-1 and TRBJ2-5): KAGVTQTPRYLIKTRGQQVTLSCSPISGHRSVSWYQQTPGQGLQFLFEYFSETQRNKGNFPGRFSGRQFSNSRSEMNVSTLELGDSALYLCASSSDEGRGETQYFGPGTRLLVL.